This T cell receptor beta chain was sequenced during a study of blood T cell repertoires in COVID-19. Looking at the study overall: Specimens from acute and convalescent COVID-19 originated in the United States, Italy and Spain. T cells, B-cell-depleted T cells, or PBMCs provided the cDNA or gDNA that served as material.

The CDR3 loop spans 13 amino acids. Trimming took 3 bases from V and 5 from J; bases not matched to a gene: 4. Generated by immunoSEQ multiplex PCR, the TCRdb table keeps only in-frame clones and is missing some. The data show tens of thousands of clones, 81% seen once. This chain joins TRBV12-3 or TRBV12-4 and TRBJ2-7; TRBD1 aligns across 7 bases. Input material: peripheral blood. This sequence was found in an elderly man with acute or convalescent COVID-19. The CDR3 is CASSFRTGHEQYF. DNA of the CDR3: TGTGCCAGCAGTTTTCGGACAGGACACGAGCAGTACTTC.